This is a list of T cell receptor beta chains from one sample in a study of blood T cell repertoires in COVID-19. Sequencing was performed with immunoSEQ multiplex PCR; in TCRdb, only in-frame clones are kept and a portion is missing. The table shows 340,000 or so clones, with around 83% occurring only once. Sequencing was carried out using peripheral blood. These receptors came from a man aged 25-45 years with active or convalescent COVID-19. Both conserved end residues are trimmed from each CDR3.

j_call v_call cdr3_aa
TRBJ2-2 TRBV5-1 ASSLDGYGELF
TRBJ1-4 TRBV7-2 ASSLEPGTNEKLF
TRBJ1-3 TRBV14 ASSQARQGRYTIY
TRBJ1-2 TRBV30 AWETGGSGYT
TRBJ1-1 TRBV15 ATSRDLQGNTEAF
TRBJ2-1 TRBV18 ASPIEVNEQF
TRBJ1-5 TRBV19 ASRGSSSNQPQH
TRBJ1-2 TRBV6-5 ASSYPGQGDYGYT
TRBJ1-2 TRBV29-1 SVEEGEGYT
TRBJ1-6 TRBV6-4 ASSETGGSPLH
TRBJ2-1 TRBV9 ASSVGSNSHNEQF
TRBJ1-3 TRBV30 AWSVGRSSGNTIY
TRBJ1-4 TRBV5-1 ASSSEGRVEKLF
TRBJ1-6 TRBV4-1 ASSPTPQGRVNSPLH
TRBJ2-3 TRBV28 ASSSGLAAYWGTDTQY
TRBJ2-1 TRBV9 ASSAPGTGYYNEQF
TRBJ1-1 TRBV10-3 AISVGQGNTEAF
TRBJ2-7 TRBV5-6 ASSFHQVYEQY
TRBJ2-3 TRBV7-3 ASSLSREDTQY
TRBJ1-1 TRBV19 ASSMGPSEAF
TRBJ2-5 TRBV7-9 ASSLSSGNSRLTQY
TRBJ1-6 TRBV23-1 ASTGGTGVLMGNSPLH
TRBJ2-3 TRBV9 ASSPMGASGLTDTQY
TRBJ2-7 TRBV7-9 ASSKVRTRSGRYPPSYEQY